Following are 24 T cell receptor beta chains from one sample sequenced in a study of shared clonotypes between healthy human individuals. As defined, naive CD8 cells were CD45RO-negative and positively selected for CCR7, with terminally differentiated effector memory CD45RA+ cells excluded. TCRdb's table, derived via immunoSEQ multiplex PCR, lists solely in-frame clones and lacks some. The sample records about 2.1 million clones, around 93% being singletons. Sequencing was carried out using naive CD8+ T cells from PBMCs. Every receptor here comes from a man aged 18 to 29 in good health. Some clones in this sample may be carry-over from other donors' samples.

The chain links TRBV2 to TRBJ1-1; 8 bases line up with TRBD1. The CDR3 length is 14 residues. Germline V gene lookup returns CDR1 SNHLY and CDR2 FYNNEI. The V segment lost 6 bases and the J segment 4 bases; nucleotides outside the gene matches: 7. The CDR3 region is CASRRPGGGTEAFF. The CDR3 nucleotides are TGTGCCAGCAGGCGCCCAGGGGGCGGCACTGAAGCTTTCTTT.

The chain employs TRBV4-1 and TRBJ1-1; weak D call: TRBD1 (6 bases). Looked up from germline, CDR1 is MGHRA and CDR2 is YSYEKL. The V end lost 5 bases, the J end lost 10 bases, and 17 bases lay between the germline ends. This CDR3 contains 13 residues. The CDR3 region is CASSYSGETVAFF. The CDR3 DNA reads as TGCGCCAGCAGCTATTCAGGGGAAACGGTAGCTTTCTTT.

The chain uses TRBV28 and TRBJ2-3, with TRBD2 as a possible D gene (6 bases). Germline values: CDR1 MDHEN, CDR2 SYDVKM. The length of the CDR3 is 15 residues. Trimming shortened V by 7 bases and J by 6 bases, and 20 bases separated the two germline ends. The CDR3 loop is CASKRWGLDSDTQYF. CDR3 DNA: TGTGCCAGCAAACGTTGGGGACTCGATTCGGATACGCAGTATTTT.

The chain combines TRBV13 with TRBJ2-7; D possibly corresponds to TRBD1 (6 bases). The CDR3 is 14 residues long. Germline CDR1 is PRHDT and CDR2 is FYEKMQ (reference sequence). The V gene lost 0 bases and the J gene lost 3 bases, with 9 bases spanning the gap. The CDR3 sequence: CASSLGRTVYEQYF. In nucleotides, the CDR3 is TGTGCCAGCAGCTTAGGTCGGACAGTCTACGAGCAGTACTTC.

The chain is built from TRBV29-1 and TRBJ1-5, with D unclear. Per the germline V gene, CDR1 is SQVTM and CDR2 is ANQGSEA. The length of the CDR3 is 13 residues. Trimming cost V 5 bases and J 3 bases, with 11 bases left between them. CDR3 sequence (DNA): TGCAGCGTTCGCACCGCTAACAATCAGCCCCAGCATTTT. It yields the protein CSVRTANNQPQHF.

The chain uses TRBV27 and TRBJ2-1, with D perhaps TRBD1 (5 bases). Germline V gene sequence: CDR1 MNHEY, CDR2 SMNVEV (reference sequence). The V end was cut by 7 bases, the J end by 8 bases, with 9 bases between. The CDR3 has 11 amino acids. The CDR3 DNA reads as TGTGCCAGCACTTGGGGCTATGAGCAGTTCTTC. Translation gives CASTWGYEQFF.

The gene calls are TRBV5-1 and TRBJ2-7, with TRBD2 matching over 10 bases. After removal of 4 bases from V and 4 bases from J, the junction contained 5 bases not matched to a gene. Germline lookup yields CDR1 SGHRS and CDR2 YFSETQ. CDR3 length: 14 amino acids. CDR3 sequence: CASSPSGSWYEQYF. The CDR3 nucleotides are TGCGCCAGCAGCCCTAGCGGGAGTTGGTACGAGCAGTACTTC.

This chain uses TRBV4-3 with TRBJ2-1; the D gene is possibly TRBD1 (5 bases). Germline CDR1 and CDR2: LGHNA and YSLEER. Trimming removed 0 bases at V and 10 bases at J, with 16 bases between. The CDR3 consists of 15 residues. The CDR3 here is CASSQEPGFLFEQFF. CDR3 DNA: TGCGCCAGCAGCCAAGAACCAGGGTTTTTATTCGAGCAGTTCTTC.

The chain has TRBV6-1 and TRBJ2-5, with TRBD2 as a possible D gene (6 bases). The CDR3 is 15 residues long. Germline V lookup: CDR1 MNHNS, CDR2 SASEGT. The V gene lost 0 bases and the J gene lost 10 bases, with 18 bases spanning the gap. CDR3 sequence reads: CASSEALVSGTLQYF. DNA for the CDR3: TGTGCCAGCAGTGAAGCATTGGTCTCCGGGACTCTCCAGTACTTC.

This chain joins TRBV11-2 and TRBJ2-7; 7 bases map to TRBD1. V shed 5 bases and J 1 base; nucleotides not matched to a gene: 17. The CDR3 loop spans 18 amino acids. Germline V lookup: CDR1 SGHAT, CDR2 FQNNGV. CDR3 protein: CASSPPHYGTAISYEQYF. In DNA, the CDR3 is TGTGCCAGCAGCCCCCCTCACTACGGGACAGCAATATCCTACGAGCAGTACTTC.

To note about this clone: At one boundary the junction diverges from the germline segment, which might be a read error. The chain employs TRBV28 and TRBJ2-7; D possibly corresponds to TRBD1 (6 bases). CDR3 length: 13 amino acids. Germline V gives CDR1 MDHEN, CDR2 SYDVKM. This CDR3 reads CASSLRGSSEQYF. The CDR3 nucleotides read TGTGCCAGCAGTTTAAGGGGGTCCTCCGAGCAGTACTTC.

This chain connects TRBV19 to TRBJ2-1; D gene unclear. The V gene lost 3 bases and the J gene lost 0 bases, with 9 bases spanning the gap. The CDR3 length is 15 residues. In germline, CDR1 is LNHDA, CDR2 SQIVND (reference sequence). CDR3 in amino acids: CASSMVRSSYNEQFF. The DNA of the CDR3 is TGTGCCAGTAGTATGGTCAGGAGCTCCTACAATGAGCAGTTCTTC.

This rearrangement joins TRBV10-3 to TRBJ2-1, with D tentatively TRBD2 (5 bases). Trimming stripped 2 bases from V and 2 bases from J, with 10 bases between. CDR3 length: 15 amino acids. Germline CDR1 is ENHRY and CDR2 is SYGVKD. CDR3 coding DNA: TGTGCCATCAGTGAGGGCGGGTTGACCTACAATGAGCAGTTCTTC. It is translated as CAISEGGLTYNEQFF.

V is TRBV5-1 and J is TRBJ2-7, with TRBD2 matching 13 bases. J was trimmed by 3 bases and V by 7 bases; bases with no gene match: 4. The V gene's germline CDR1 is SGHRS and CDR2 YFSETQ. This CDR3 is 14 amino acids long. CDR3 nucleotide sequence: TGCGCCAGCGGGTGGACTAGCGGGAGCTACGAGCAGTACTTC. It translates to CASGWTSGSYEQYF.

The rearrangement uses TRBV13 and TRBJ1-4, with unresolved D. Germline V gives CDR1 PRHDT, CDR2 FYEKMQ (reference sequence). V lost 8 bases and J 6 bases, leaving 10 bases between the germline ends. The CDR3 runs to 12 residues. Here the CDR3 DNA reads TGTGCCAGCCCGATGAGCCATGAAAAACTGTTTTTT. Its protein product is CASPMSHEKLFF.

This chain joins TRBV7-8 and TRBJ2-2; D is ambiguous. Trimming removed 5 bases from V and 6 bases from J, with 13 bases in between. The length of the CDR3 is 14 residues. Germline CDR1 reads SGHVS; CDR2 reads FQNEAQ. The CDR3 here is CASSHRANPGELFF. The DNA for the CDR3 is TGTGCCAGCAGCCATCGGGCCAACCCCGGGGAGCTGTTTTTT.

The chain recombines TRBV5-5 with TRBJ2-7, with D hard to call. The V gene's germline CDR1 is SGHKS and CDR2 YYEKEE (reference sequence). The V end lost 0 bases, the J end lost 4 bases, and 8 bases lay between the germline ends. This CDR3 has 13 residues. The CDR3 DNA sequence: TGTGCCAGCAGCTTGGGCCCGTTTTACGAGCAGTACTTC. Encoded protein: CASSLGPFYEQYF.

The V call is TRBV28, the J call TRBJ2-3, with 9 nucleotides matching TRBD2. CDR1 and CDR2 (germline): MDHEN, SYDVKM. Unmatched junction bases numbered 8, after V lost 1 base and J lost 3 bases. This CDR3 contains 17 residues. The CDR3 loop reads CASSLLIAGETTDTQYF. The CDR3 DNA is TGTGCCAGCAGTTTATTAATAGCGGGAGAAACGACAGATACGCAGTATTTT.

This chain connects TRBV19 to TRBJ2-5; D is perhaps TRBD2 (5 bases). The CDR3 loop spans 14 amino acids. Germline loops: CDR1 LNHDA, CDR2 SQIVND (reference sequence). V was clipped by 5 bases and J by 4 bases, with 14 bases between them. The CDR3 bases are TGTGCCAGTAGTGATCATACCGGGATAGAGACCCAGTACTTC. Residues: CASSDHTGIETQYF.

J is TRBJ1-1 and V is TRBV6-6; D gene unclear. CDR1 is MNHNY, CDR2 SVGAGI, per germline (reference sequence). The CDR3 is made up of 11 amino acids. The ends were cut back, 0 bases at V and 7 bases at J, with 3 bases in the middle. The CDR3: CASSYSDEAFF. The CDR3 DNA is TGTGCCAGCAGTTACTCCGATGAAGCTTTCTTT.

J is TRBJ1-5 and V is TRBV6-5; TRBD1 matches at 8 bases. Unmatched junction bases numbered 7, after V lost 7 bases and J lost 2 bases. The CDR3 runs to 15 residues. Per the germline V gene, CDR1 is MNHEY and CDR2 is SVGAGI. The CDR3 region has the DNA TGTGCCAGCAAACCCGACAGGGGAGGCAATCAGCCCCAGCATTTT. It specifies CASKPDRGGNQPQHF.

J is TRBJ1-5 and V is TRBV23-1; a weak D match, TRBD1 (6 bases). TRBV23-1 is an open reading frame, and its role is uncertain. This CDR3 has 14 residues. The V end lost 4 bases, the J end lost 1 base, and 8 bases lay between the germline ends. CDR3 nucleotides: TGCGCCAGCAGTCGGACAGTAAGCAATCAGCCCCAGCATTTT. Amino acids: CASSRTVSNQPQHF.

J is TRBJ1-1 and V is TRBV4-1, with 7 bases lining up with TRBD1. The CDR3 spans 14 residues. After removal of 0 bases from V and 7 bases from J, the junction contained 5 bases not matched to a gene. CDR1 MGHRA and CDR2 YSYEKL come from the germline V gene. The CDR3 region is CASSQDPRGDEAFF. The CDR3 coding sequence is TGCGCCAGCAGCCAAGATCCCAGGGGGGATGAAGCTTTCTTT.

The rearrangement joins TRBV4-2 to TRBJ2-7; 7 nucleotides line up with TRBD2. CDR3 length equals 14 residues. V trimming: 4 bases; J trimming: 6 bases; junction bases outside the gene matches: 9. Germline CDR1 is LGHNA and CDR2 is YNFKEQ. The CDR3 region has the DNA TGTGCCAGCAGCCCTAATCCGGTAGCGGGCGAGCAGTACTTC. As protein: CASSPNPVAGEQYF.